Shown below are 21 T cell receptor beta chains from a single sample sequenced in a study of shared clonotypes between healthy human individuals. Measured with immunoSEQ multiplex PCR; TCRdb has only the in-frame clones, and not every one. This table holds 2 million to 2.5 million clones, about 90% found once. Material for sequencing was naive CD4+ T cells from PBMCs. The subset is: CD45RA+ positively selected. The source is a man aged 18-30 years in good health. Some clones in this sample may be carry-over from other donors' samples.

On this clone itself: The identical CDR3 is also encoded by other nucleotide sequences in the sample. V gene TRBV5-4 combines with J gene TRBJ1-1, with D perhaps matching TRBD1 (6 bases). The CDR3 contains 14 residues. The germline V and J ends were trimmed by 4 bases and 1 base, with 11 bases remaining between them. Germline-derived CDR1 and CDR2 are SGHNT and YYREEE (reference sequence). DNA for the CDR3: TGTGCCAGCAGCCTGGGAGGGGGGAACACTGAAGCTTTCTTT. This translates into CASSLGGGNTEAFF. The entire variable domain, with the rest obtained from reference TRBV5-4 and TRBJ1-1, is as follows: ETGVTQSPTHLIKTRGQQVTLRCSSQSGHNTVSWYQQALGQGPQFIFQYYREEENGRGNFPPRFSGLQFPNYSSELNVNALELDDSALYLCASSLGGGNTEAFFGQGTRLTVV.

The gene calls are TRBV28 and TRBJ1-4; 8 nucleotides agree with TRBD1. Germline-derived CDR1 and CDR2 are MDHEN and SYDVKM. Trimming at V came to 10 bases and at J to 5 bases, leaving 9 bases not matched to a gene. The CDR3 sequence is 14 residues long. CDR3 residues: CAITGGGLNEKLFF. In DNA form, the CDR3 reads TGTGCCATCACAGGGGGTGGACTAAATGAAAAACTGTTTTTT.

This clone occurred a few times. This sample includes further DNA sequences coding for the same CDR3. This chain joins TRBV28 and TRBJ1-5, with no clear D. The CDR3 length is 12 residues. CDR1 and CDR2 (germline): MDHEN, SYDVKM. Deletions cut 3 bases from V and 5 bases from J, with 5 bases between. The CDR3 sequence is CASSLSDQPQHF. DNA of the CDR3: TGTGCCAGCAGTTTGTCGGATCAGCCCCAGCATTTT.

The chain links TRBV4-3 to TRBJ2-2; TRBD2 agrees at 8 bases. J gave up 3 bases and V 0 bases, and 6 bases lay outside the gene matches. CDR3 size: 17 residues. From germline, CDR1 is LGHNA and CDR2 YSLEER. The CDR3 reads CASSQDSHGRDTGELFF. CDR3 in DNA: TGCGCCAGCAGCCAAGATTCCCACGGGAGGGACACCGGGGAGCTGTTTTTT.

CDR3: CASSFSGGDAQQYF. The DNA of the CDR3 is TGTGCCAGCAGCTTTTCTGGGGGCGATGCCCAGCAGTACTTC. This rearrangement joins TRBV7-8 to TRBJ2-7, with D possibly TRBD1 on 6 matching bases. V lost 3 bases and J lost 8, with 17 bases in between. Per the germline V gene, CDR1 is SGHVS and CDR2 is FQNEAQ. CDR3 length: 14 residues.

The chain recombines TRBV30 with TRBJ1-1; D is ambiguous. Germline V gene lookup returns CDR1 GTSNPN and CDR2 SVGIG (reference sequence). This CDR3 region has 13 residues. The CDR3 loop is CVGRRELNTEAFF. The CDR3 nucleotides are TGTGTCGGAAGGAGGGAATTGAACACTGAAGCTTTCTTT.

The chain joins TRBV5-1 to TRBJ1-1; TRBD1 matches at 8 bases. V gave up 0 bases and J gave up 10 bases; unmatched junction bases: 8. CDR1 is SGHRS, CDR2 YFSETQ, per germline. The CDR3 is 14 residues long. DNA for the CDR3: TGCGCCAGCAGCTTGGAGACAGGGGAGGAAGGAGCTTTCTTT. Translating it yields CASSLETGEEGAFF. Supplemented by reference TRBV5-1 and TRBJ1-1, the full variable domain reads KAGVTQTPRYLIKTRGQQVTLSCSPISGHRSVSWYQQTPGQGLQFLFEYFSETQRNKGNFPGRFSGRQFSNSRSEMNVSTLELGDSALYLCASSLETGEEGAFFGQGTRLTVV.

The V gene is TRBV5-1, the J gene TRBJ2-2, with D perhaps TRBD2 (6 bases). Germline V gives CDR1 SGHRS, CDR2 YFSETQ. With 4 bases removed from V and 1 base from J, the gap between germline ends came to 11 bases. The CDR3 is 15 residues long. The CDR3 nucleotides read TGCGCCAGCAGCCTACGGGACTTGAACACCGGGGAGCTGTTTTTT. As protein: CASSLRDLNTGELFF.

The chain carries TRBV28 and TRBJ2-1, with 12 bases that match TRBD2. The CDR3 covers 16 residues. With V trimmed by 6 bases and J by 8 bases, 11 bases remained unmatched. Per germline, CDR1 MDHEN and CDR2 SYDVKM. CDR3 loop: CASSLTLAGGRYEQFF. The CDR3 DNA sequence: TGTGCCAGCAGCTTAACCCTAGCGGGAGGGCGCTATGAGCAGTTCTTC. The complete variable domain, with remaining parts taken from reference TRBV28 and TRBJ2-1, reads DVKVTQSSRYLVKRTGEKVFLECVQDMDHENMFWYRQDPGLGLRLIYFSYDVKMKEKGDIPEGYSVSREKKERFSLILESASTNQTSMYLCASSLTLAGGRYEQFFGPGTRLTVL.

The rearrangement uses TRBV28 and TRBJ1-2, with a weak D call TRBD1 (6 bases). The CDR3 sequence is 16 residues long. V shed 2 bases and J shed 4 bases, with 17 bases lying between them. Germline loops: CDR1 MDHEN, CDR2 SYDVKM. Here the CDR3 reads CASSLDNRVLSYGYTF. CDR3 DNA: TGTGCCAGCAGTTTAGATAACAGGGTACTGAGCTATGGCTACACCTTC.

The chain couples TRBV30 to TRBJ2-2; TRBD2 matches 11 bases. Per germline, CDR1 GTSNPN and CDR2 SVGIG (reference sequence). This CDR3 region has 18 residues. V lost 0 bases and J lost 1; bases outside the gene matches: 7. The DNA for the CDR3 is TGTGCCTGGAGTGTACCTCGGCTAGCGGGAGGGAACACCGGGGAGCTGTTTTTT. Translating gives CAWSVPRLAGGNTGELFF. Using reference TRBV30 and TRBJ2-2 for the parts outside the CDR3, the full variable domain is SQTIHQWPATLVQPVGSPLSLECTVEGTSNPNLYWYRQAAGRGLQLLFYSVGIGQISSEVPQNLSASRPQDRQFILSSKKLLLSDSGFYLCAWSVPRLAGGNTGELFFGEGSRLTVL.

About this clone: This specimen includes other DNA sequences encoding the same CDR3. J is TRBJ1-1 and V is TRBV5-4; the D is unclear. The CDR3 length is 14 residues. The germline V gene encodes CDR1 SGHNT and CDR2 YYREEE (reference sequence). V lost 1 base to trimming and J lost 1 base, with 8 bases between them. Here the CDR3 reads CASSLTSGNTEAFF. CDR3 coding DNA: TGTGCCAGCAGCTTGACATCGGGGAACACTGAAGCTTTCTTT. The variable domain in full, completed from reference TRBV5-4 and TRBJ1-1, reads ETGVTQSPTHLIKTRGQQVTLRCSSQSGHNTVSWYQQALGQGPQFIFQYYREEENGRGNFPPRFSGLQFPNYSSELNVNALELDDSALYLCASSLTSGNTEAFFGQGTRLTVV.

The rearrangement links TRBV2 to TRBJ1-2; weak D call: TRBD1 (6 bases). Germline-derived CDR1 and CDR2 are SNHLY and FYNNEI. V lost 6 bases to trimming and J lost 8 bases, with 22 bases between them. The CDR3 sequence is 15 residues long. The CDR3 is CASRRGVLTSAGYTF. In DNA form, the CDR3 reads TGTGCCAGCAGGAGGGGGGTTCTAACGAGCGCGGGCTACACCTTC.

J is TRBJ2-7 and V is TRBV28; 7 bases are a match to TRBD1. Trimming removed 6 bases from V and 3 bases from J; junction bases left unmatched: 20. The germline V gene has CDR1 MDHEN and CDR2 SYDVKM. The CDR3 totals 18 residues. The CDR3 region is CASSSLVIGGGQYYEQYF. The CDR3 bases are TGTGCCAGCAGCTCTTTAGTGATCGGTGGGGGACAGTACTACGAGCAGTACTTC.

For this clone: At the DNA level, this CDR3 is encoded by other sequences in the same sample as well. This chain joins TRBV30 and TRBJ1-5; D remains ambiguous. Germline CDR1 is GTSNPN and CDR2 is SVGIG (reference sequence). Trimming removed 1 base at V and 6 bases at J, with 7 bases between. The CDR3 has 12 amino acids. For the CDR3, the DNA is TGTGCCTGGAGTGATCGGGGTCAGCCCCAGCATTTT. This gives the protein CAWSDRGQPQHF.

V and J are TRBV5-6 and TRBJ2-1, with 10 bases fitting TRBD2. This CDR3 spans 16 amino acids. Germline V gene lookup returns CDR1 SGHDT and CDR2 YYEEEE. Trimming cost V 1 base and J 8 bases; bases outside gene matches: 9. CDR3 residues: CASSLKAGGPKDEQFF. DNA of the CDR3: TGTGCCAGCAGCTTGAAAGCGGGAGGGCCTAAGGATGAGCAGTTCTTC.

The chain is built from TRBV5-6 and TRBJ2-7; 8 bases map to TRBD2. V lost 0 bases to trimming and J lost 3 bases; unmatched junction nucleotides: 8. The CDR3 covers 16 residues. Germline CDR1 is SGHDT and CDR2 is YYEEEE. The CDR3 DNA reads TGTGCCAGCAGCTTGGGGGCGACTAGCGCTTTCTACGAGCAGTACTTC. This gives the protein CASSLGATSAFYEQYF.

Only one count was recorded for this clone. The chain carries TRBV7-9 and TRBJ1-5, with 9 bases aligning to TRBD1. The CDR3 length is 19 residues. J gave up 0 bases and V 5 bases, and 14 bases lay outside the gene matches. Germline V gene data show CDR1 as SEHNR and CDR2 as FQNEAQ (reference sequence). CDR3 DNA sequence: TGTGCCAGCAGCGCCTCCCGGGACAGGGAGGGTGATAGCAATCAGCCCCAGCATTTT. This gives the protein CASSASRDREGDSNQPQHF.

The CDR3 protein is CASSLAGREAFF. The CDR3 DNA is TGTGCCAGCAGCTTGGCCGGAAGGGAAGCTTTCTTT. This chain links TRBV5-4 with TRBJ1-1; D remains unclear. With 0 bases removed from V and 8 bases from J, the gap between germline ends came to 8 bases. The CDR3 totals 12 residues. Germline values: CDR1 SGHNT, CDR2 YYREEE (reference sequence).

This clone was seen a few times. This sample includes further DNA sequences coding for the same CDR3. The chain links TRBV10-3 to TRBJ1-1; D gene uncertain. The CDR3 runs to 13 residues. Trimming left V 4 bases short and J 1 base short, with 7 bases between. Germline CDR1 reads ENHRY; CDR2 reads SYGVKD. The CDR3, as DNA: TGTGCCATCAGTGGTCCAGGGAACACTGAAGCTTTCTTT. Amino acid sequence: CAISGPGNTEAFF.

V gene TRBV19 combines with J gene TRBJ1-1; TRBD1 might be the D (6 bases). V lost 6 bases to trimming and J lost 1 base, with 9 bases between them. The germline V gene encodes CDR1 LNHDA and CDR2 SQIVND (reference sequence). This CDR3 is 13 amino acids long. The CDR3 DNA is TGTGCCAGTAGCGGGACAAGGAACACTGAAGCTTTCTTT. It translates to CASSGTRNTEAFF.